The 18 T cell receptor beta chains listed next were all sequenced from one sample in a study of human T cells and chemical hapten exposure. TCRdb re-analysed the 5' RACE reads in MiXCR, keeping a single row per CDR3 protein. The repertoire has 110,000 or so distinct CDR3 sequences, around a fifth of them found once; the top ten carry approximately 2.8%. RNA extraction used unfractionated whole blood as the source of total RNA. The source of these receptors is a human donor in good health.

This chain joins TRBV5-6 and TRBJ2-3; 11 bases match TRBD2. The CDR3 is 16 residues long. The germline V gene has CDR1 SGHDT and CDR2 YYEEEE. V lost 0 bases to trimming and J lost 5 bases; unmatched junction nucleotides: 5. The CDR3 DNA is TGTGCCAGCAGCTTGGCTCCTAGCGGGAGGTTAGATACGCAGTATTTT. Translating gives CASSLAPSGRLDTQYF. Full variable domain (remainder filled in from reference TRBV5-6 and TRBJ2-3): DAGVTQSPTHLIKTRGQQVTLRCSPKSGHDTVSWYQQALGQGPQFIFQYYEEEERQRGNFPDRFSGHQFPNYSSELNVNALLLGDSALYLCASSLAPSGRLDTQYFGPGTRLTVL.

The chain employs TRBV12-3 or TRBV12-4 and TRBJ2-2; 7 nucleotides align to TRBD1. V shed 2 bases and J 8 bases; nucleotides not matched to a gene: 5. CDR3 length: 14 amino acids. The CDR3 nucleotides are TGTGCCAGCAGTTTATCCGAGGGGGCTGGGGAGCTGTTTTTT. Amino acid sequence: CASSLSEGAGELFF.

The chain carries TRBV6-1 and TRBJ2-1, with 12 bases fitting TRBD2. Germline V gene lookup returns CDR1 MNHNS and CDR2 SASEGT. Unmatched junction bases numbered 10, after V lost 1 base and J lost 15 bases. The CDR3 consists of 15 residues. In DNA form, the CDR3 reads TGTGCCAGCAGTGAAGAGACTAGCGGGAGATCGGGGTGGTTCTTC. Translating gives CASSEETSGRSGWFF.

The CDR3 DNA sequence: TGTGCCAGCAGCCAGACGGGGTCAGGACGGCAGCCCCAGCATTTT. Translating gives CASSQTGSGRQPQHF. V usage is TRBV3-1 and J usage is TRBJ1-5; D is undetermined. Deletions cut 3 bases from V and 7 bases from J, with 16 bases between. The CDR3 spans 15 residues. Germline V gives CDR1 LGHDT, CDR2 YNNKEL (reference sequence).

This clonotype was detected a few times. The chain carries TRBV6-5 and TRBJ1-1; 7 bases are a match to TRBD1. With V trimmed by 0 bases and J by 5 bases, 6 bases remained unmatched. CDR1 is MNHEY, CDR2 SVGAGI, per germline. The CDR3 loop spans 15 amino acids. The CDR3 here is CASSYSPTGLTEAFF. As DNA, the CDR3 is TGTGCCAGCAGTTACTCGCCGACAGGGTTGACTGAAGCTTTCTTT.

This clonotype was observed a handful of times. The rearrangement links TRBV6-5 to TRBJ2-3; the D gene could be TRBD1 or TRBD2 (6 bases each). The CDR3 sequence is 16 residues long. Trimming removed 2 bases at V and 3 bases at J, with 15 bases between. CDR1 and CDR2 (germline): MNHEY, SVGAGI. The CDR3 DNA reads as TGTGCCAGCAGTTACCTTTCCGGGGGCGTAACAGATACGCAGTATTTT. This encodes CASSYLSGGVTDTQYF.

This clonotype was picked up a small number of times. The chain carries TRBV7-6 and TRBJ1-6; D is ambiguous. Germline V gene lookup returns CDR1 SGHVS and CDR2 FNYEAQ. The CDR3 contains 15 residues. Trimming removed 5 bases at V and 0 bases at J, with 8 bases between. The CDR3 nucleotides are TGTGCCAGCAGCCCATCAAGCTCCTATAATTCACCCCTCCACTTT. Amino acid sequence: CASSPSSSYNSPLHF.

This clonotype was observed a handful of times. This chain links TRBV7-8 with TRBJ1-5; D call uncertain. The CDR3 spans 14 residues. Trimming removed 7 bases at V and 4 bases at J, with 14 bases between. Germline V gives CDR1 SGHVS, CDR2 FQNEAQ. CDR3 sequence (DNA): TGTGCCAGCAAGGCGGGCAGGAGTAATCAGCCCCAGCATTTT. Protein: CASKAGRSNQPQHF.

As for this clonotype: A read error may account for a junction end that differs from germline. The chain uses TRBV2 and TRBJ2-7; D possibly uses TRBD1 or TRBD2 (6 bases each). The length of the CDR3 is 14 residues. Germline lookup yields CDR1 SNHLY and CDR2 FYNNEI. Here the CDR3 reads CASREGGGHYEQYF. CDR3 nucleotides: TGTGCCAGCAGGGAAGGAGGGGGTCACTACGAGCAGTACTTC. The whole variable domain, filled in from reference TRBV2 and TRBJ2-7, reads EPEVTQTPSHQVTQMGQEVILRCVPISNHLYFYWYRQILGQKVEFLVSFYNNEISEKSEIFDDQFSVERPDGSNFTLKIRSTKLEDSAMYFCASREGGGHYEQYFGPGTRLTVT.

The chain joins TRBV5-1 to TRBJ2-6; TRBD2 matches 15 bases. J was trimmed by 0 bases and V by 3 bases; bases with no gene match: 4. CDR1 is SGHRS and CDR2 is YFSETQ in the germline V gene. CDR3 size: 19 residues. The CDR3 region has the DNA TGCGCCAGCAGCTCGGGACTAGCGGGGGGAATCTCTGGGGCCAACGTCCTGACTTTC. It is translated as CASSSGLAGGISGANVLTF.

This clonotype was counted between two and nine times. The J gene is TRBJ2-1, the V gene TRBV29-1; tentatively, D is TRBD1 or TRBD2 (5 bases each). Germline V CDR1 and CDR2: SQVTM, ANQGSEA. V lost 0 bases to trimming and J lost 2 bases, with 14 bases between them. The CDR3 has 16 residues. This CDR3 reads CSVEDQGATTYNEQFF. CDR3 nucleotide sequence: TGCAGCGTTGAAGATCAGGGAGCGACAACCTACAATGAGCAGTTCTTC.

This chain uses TRBV7-8 with TRBJ2-7; no clear D. Germline CDR1 and CDR2: SGHVS and FQNEAQ. This CDR3 is 12 amino acids long. V lost 1 base to trimming and J lost 13 bases, with 14 bases between them. This CDR3 reads CASSLVDTSTYF. The CDR3 nucleotides read TGTGCCAGCAGCTTAGTTGATACGAGCACCTACTTC.

The V call is TRBV13, the J call TRBJ2-7, with a tentative D call TRBD2 (6 bases). V gave up 0 bases and J gave up 11 bases, with 17 bases separating them. This CDR3 has 14 residues. From germline, CDR1 is PRHDT and CDR2 FYEKMQ (reference sequence). CDR3 nucleotide sequence: TGTGCCAGCAGCTTAGGCGGGAGTTTATCTAAGGAGTACTTC. Translated, it gives CASSLGGSLSKEYF.

This clonotype was detected a few times. This chain links TRBV29-1 with TRBJ2-5, with D possibly TRBD2 on 6 matching bases. CDR1 is SQVTM and CDR2 is ANQGSEA in the germline V gene. The CDR3 is 14 residues long. V was pared by 4 bases and J by 5 bases, with 17 bases between. CDR3 sequence reads: CSVVGGGLEETQYF. In DNA form, the CDR3 reads TGCAGCGTTGTGGGCGGAGGGTTGGAGGAGACCCAGTACTTC.

This sequence joins TRBV27 and TRBJ1-6; D gene ambiguous. The germline V gene has CDR1 MNHEY and CDR2 SMNVEV (reference sequence). This CDR3 is built from 13 residues. Trimming took 5 bases from V and 7 from J, leaving 9 bases between them. The CDR3 DNA follows: TGTGCCAGCAGTGTGGGGAGGAATTCACCCCTCCACTTT. Translation: CASSVGRNSPLHF.

A few counts support this clonotype. The chain uses TRBV24-1 and TRBJ1-5, with TRBD1 matching over 7 bases. The junction had 6 bases not matched to a gene; V was cut back by 4 bases and J by 10 bases. Germline-derived CDR1 and CDR2 are KGHDR and SFDVKD. The CDR3 contains 13 residues. CDR3 sequence (DNA): TGTGCCACCAGTGACGGCCAGGGGGATCCCCAGCATTTT. It encodes CATSDGQGDPQHF.

This clonotype was detected ten times or more. This chain links TRBV28 with TRBJ2-4; tentative D call: TRBD1 (5 bases). Germline lookup yields CDR1 MDHEN and CDR2 SYDVKM. The CDR3 spans 14 residues. The V end was cut by 6 bases, the J end by 3 bases, with 12 bases between. The CDR3 region is CASSPGFGKNIQYF. The CDR3 bases are TGTGCCAGCAGCCCAGGGTTCGGCAAAAACATTCAGTACTTC. Full variable domain (remainder filled in from reference TRBV28 and TRBJ2-4): DVKVTQSSRYLVKRTGEKVFLECVQDMDHENMFWYRQDPGLGLRLIYFSYDVKMKEKGDIPEGYSVSREKKERFSLILESASTNQTSMYLCASSPGFGKNIQYFGAGTRLSVL.

V is TRBV30 and J is TRBJ2-1; TRBD1 matches 10 bases. The CDR3 has 15 residues. From germline, CDR1 is GTSNPN and CDR2 SVGIG (reference sequence). V was pared by 2 bases and J by 2 bases, with 3 bases of the junction left unmatched. Here the CDR3 reads CAWSLDRGPYNEQFF. The CDR3 DNA follows: TGTGCCTGGAGTTTAGACAGGGGGCCCTACAATGAGCAGTTCTTC.